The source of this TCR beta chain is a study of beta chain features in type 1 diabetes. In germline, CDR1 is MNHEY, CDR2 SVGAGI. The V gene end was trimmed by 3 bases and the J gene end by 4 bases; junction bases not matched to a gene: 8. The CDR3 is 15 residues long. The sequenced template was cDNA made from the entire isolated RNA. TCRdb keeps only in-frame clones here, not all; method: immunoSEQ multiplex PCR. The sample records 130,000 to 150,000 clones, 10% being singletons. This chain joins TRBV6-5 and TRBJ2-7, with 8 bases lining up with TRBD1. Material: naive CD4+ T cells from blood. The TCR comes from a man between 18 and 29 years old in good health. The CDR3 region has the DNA TGTGCCAGCAGTTATGGTGCAGGGGGCTCGTACGAGCAGTACTTC. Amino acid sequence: CASSYGAGGSYEQYF.